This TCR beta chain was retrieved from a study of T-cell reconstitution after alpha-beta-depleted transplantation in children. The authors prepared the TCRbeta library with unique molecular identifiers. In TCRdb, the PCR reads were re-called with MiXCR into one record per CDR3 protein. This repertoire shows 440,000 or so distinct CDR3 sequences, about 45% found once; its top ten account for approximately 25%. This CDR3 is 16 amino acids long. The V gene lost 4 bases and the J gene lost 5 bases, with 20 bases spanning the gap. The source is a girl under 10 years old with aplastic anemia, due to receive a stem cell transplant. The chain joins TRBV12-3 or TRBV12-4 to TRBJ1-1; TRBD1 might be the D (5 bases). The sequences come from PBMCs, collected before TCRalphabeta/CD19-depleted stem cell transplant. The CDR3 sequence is CASSYKTGRVRTEAFF. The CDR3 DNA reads TGTGCCAGCAGTTACAAAACAGGAAGGGTTAGGACTGAAGCTTTCTTT.